This T cell receptor (beta chain) was retrieved from a study of blood T cell repertoires in COVID-19. As for the study in general: Acute-phase and convalescent COVID-19 samples originated in the United States, Italy and Spain. The analysed material was cDNA or gDNA that came from T cells, B-cell-depleted T cells, or PBMCs.

Germline-derived CDR1 and CDR2 are MNHNY and SVGAGI (reference sequence). V was shortened by 0 bases and J by 5 bases, with 11 bases between the two germline ends. The CDR3 loop spans 14 amino acids. Authors' data handling: Amplification with reference gene primers provided the estimates of nucleated cell counts. Profiling relied on immunoSEQ multiplex PCR, and the TCRdb table lists in-frame clones only, not all of them. The D gene and trimming were derived from the DNA, and the V and J assignments and clone size from that table. The data hold almost 300,000 clones, with approximately 86% observed a single time.

Sequenced: peripheral blood. The chain has TRBV6-6 and TRBJ2-7; tentatively, D is TRBD2 (6 bases). The receptor was derived from a man in his 70s with acute or convalescent COVID-19. Written as DNA, the CDR3 is TGTGCCAGCAGTTACTCGGCGGGGAGGAACGAGCAGTACTTC. Encoded protein: CASSYSAGRNEQYF.